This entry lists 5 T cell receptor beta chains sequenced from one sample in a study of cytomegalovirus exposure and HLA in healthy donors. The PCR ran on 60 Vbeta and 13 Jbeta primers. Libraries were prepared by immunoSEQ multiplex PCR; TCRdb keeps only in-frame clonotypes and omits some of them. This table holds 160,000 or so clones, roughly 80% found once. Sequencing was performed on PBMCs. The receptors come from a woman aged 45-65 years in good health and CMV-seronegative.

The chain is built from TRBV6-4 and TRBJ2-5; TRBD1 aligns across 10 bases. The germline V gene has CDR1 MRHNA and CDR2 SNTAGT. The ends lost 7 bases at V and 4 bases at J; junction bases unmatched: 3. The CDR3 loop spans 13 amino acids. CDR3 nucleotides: TGTGCCAGCAAGACAGGGGGCGCAGAGACCCAGTACTTC. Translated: CASKTGGAETQYF.

CDR3 region: CATSRDGEDQPQHF. CDR3 sequence (DNA): TGTGCCACCAGCAGAGATGGGGAGGATCAGCCCCAGCATTTT. The chain carries TRBV15 and TRBJ1-5; no firm D call. The V gene lost 0 bases and the J gene lost 5 bases, with 8 bases spanning the gap. Per the germline V gene, CDR1 is LNHNV and CDR2 is YYDKDF (reference sequence). The CDR3 extends over 14 amino acids.

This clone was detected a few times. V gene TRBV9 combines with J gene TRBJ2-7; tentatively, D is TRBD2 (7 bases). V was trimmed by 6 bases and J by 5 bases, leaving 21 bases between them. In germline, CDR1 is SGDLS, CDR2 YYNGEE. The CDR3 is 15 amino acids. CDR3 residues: CASIQGGGRSNEQYF. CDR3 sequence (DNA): TGTGCCAGCATTCAAGGGGGGGGGCGAAGTAACGAGCAGTACTTC.

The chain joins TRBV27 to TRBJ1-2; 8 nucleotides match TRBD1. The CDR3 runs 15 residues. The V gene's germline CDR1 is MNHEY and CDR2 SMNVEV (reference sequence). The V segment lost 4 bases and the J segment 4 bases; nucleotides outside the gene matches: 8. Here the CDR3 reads CASSSPDRGSYGYTF. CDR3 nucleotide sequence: TGTGCCAGCAGTTCCCCCGACAGGGGATCCTATGGCTACACCTTC.

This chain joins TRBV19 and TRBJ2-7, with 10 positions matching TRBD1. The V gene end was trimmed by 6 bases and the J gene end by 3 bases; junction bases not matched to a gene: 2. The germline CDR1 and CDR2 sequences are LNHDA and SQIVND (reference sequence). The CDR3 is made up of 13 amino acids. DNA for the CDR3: TGTGCCAGTAGAGGACAGGGGGACTACGAGCAGTACTTC. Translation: CASRGQGDYEQYF.